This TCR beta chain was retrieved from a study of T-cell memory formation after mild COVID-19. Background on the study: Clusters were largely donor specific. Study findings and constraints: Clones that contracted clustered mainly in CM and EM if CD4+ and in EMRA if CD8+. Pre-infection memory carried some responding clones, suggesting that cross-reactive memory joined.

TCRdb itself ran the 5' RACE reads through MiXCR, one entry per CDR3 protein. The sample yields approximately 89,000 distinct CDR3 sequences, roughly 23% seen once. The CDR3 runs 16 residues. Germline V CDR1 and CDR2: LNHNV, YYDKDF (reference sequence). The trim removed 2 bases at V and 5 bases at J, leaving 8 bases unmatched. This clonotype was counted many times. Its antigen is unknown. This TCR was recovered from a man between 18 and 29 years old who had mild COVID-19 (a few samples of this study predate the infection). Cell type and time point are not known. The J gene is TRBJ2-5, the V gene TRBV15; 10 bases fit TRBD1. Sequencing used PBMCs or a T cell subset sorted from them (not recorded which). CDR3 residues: CATSRFRDRGEETQYF. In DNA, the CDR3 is TGTGCCACCAGCAGATTCCGGGACAGGGGTGAGGAGACCCAGTACTTC.